These T cell receptor beta chains were read from a single sample in a study of T cells after yellow fever vaccination. A single record per CDR3 protein comes from TCRdb applying MiXCR to the 5' RACE reads. The sample gives over 300,000 distinct CDR3 sequences, less than 4.5% of which show up once; 20% to 25% is in the top ten. Sequences were derived from PBMCs, sampled on the day of the yellow fever booster vaccination. These receptors came from a man aged 18-30 years who received the YFV17D yellow fever vaccine. The CDR3 runs from the conserved cysteine through the conserved F or W. Fields, in order: D gene, J gene, CDR3 length, V gene, clone size, CDR3 DNA, CDR3 protein. D genes are given only for firm matches. Clone size is shown for a subset of rows, as once, few, many or a class of expanded clone.

d_call: -; j_call: TRBJ2-7; cdr3_length: 14; v_call: TRBV7-2; clone_size: many; cdr3_nt: TGTGCCAGCAGCTATCGGCTGGACCACTACGAGCAGTACTTC; cdr3_aa: CASSYRLDHYEQYF
d_call: TRBD1; j_call: TRBJ1-3; cdr3_length: 15; v_call: TRBV7-2; clone_size: -; cdr3_nt: TGTGCCAGCAGCAAGGGACAGTTTACTGGAAACACCATATATTTT; cdr3_aa: CASSKGQFTGNTIYF
d_call: TRBD2; j_call: TRBJ2-5; cdr3_length: 15; v_call: TRBV7-3; clone_size: -; cdr3_nt: TGTGCCAGCAGCTTATCGGGGGGGGCCTCGGAGACCCAGTACTTC; cdr3_aa: CASSLSGGASETQYF
d_call: -; j_call: TRBJ2-2; cdr3_length: 15; v_call: TRBV5-4; clone_size: -; cdr3_nt: TGTGCCAGCAGCTCTGTAGGGGTGGGCACCGGGGAGCTGTTTTTT; cdr3_aa: CASSSVGVGTGELFF
d_call: -; j_call: TRBJ1-2; cdr3_length: 14; v_call: TRBV20-1; clone_size: -; cdr3_nt: TGCAGTGCTCCCGATTCCAGGGTGGACTATGGCTACACCTTC; cdr3_aa: CSAPDSRVDYGYTF
d_call: -; j_call: TRBJ1-2; cdr3_length: 15; v_call: TRBV6-5; clone_size: few; cdr3_nt: TGTGCCAGCGGAAAGAAAGGCCACGGGATCTATGGCTACACCTTC; cdr3_aa: CASGKKGHGIYGYTF
d_call: -; j_call: TRBJ1-4; cdr3_length: 16; v_call: TRBV4-1; clone_size: few; cdr3_nt: TGCGCCAGCAGCCAATTTTACGGGTCTCCTAATGAAAAACTGTTTTTT; cdr3_aa: CASSQFYGSPNEKLFF
d_call: TRBD1; j_call: TRBJ2-3; cdr3_length: 15; v_call: TRBV25-1; clone_size: -; cdr3_nt: TGTGCCAGCAGCCACGGGACAGGGGGCACAGATACGCAGTATTTT; cdr3_aa: CASSHGTGGTDTQYF
d_call: -; j_call: TRBJ2-7; cdr3_length: 14; v_call: TRBV2; clone_size: -; cdr3_nt: TGTGCCAGCAGGGATACAGGGCCTGCCTACGAGCAGTACTTC; cdr3_aa: CASRDTGPAYEQYF
d_call: TRBD1; j_call: TRBJ2-5; cdr3_length: 16; v_call: TRBV16; clone_size: many; cdr3_nt: TGTGCCAGCAGCCAATACTGGGACAGCGACGGGGAGACCCAGTACTTC; cdr3_aa: CASSQYWDSDGETQYF
d_call: -; j_call: TRBJ1-1; cdr3_length: 11; v_call: TRBV30; clone_size: many; cdr3_nt: TGTGCCTGCCCCTTTGGGACCGAAGCTTTCTTT; cdr3_aa: CACPFGTEAFF
d_call: -; j_call: TRBJ1-3; cdr3_length: 15; v_call: TRBV14; clone_size: -; cdr3_nt: TGTGCCAGCAGCCAAGTGGGGGCAGCTGGAAACACCATATATTTT; cdr3_aa: CASSQVGAAGNTIYF
d_call: -; j_call: TRBJ2-7; cdr3_length: 13; v_call: TRBV18; clone_size: few; cdr3_nt: TGTGCCAGCTCACCGCGACAGGAGTACGAGCAGTACTTC; cdr3_aa: CASSPRQEYEQYF